This T cell receptor beta chain was documented in a study of blood T cell repertoires in COVID-19. Across the study: Sites in the United States, Italy and Spain provided acute and convalescent COVID-19 samples. Nucleic acid was either cDNA or gDNA, and it came from T cells, B-cell-depleted T cells, or PBMCs.

Looked up from germline, CDR1 is LNHDA and CDR2 is SQIVND (reference sequence). V was clipped by 3 bases and J by 7 bases, with 19 bases between them. The CDR3 runs 16 residues. In the original workflow: Nucleated cell counts were estimated from reference gene primer amplification. TCRdb keeps only in-frame clones here, not all; method: immunoSEQ multiplex PCR. D and trimming were read from the DNA, whereas the V and J calls and clone size are those reported in that table. The table records under 90,000 clones, 65% to 90% of them present only once. The chain links TRBV19 to TRBJ1-5, with D possibly matching TRBD1 (5 bases). Sequencing was done on a sample of peripheral blood. The sequence was collected from a man of 80 years or more with acute or convalescent COVID-19. CDR3 bases: TGTGCCAGTAGTATGGTGGGGGGATCGGGTCGGCAGCCCCAGCATTTT. It codes for CASSMVGGSGRQPQHF. Supplemented by reference TRBV19 and TRBJ1-5, the full variable domain reads DGGITQSPKYLFRKEGQNVTLSCEQNLNHDAMYWYRQDPGQGLRLIYYSQIVNDFQKGDIAEGYSVSREKKESFPLTVTSAQKNPTAFYLCASSMVGGSGRQPQHFGDGTRLSIL.